Following are 21 T cell receptor beta chains from one sample sequenced in a study of blood T cell repertoires in COVID-19. The data were produced by immunoSEQ multiplex PCR, yet TCRdb's version contains in-frame clones alone and is incomplete. Of around 340,000 clones in the sample, around four fifths were seen once. Material for sequencing was peripheral blood. Source of these receptors: a man aged 25-40 years with active or convalescent COVID-19.

The V and J genes are TRBV3-1 (or the pseudogene TRBV3-2) and TRBJ2-5; 9 nucleotides match TRBD1. V lost 0 bases to trimming and J lost 5 bases; unmatched junction nucleotides: 4. This CDR3 has 15 amino acids. Germline CDR1 LGHDT, CDR2 YNNKEL (reference sequence). CDR3 DNA sequence: TGTGCCAGCAGCCAAGAACAGGGGGCGGGGGAGACCCAGTACTTC. It translates to CASSQEQGAGETQYF.

V is TRBV14 and J is TRBJ1-6, with 9 bases fitting TRBD1. The V gene's germline CDR1 is SGHDN and CDR2 FVKESK. The CDR3 loop spans 18 amino acids. V shed 1 base, J shed 7 bases, and the junction held 11 bases outside the gene matches. CDR3 loop: CASSQAAGTGWRNSPLHF. CDR3 nucleotides: TGTGCCAGCAGCCAAGCGGCCGGGACAGGGTGGAGGAATTCACCCCTCCACTTT.

The chain recombines TRBV7-2 with TRBJ1-4, with 8 nucleotides matching TRBD1. V lost 8 bases, J lost 2 bases, and 4 bases stayed unmatched. CDR1 is SGHTA, CDR2 FQGNSA, per germline. This CDR3 is built from 14 residues. The CDR3 nucleotides are TGTGCCAGCTCTGCAGGGGGCACTAATGAAAAACTGTTTTTT. It encodes CASSAGGTNEKLFF.

This CDR3 is CASSPAGVNQPQHF. The DNA for the CDR3 is TGTGCCAGCAGTCCAGCAGGGGTCAATCAGCCCCAGCATTTT. The chain links TRBV6-5 to TRBJ1-5, with D possibly TRBD1 on 6 matching bases. Germline CDR1 and CDR2: MNHEY and SVGAGI. V gave up 5 bases and J gave up 3 bases, with 11 bases separating them. The CDR3 totals 14 residues.

The chain recombines TRBV6-2 or TRBV6-3 with TRBJ1-6; 7 nucleotides line up with TRBD1. Germline lookup yields CDR1 MNHEY and CDR2 SVGEGT. Unmatched junction bases numbered 1, after V lost 4 bases and J lost 4 bases. The CDR3 extends over 14 amino acids. The CDR3 loop reads CASSWDRYNSPLHF. In nucleotides, the CDR3 is TGTGCCAGCAGTTGGGACAGATATAATTCACCCCTCCACTTT.

CDR3 in amino acids: CASRSRGDEKLFF. The CDR3 DNA reads as TGTGCCAGCAGATCCAGGGGTGATGAAAAACTGTTTTTT. The rearrangement links TRBV6-5 to TRBJ1-4, with D possibly TRBD1 on 6 matching bases. The V end lost 6 bases, the J end lost 6 bases, and 11 bases lay between the germline ends. CDR1 is MNHEY, CDR2 SVGAGI, per germline. The CDR3 covers 13 residues.

This CDR3 is CASSQTGRGNTIYF. In nucleotides, the CDR3 is TGTGCCAGCAGCCAGACAGGGCGGGGAAACACCATATATTTT. The chain employs TRBV3-1 (or the pseudogene TRBV3-2) and TRBJ1-3, with 7 positions matching TRBD1. Trimming at V came to 3 bases and at J to 4 bases, leaving 3 bases not matched to a gene. The germline gives CDR1 LGHDT, CDR2 YNNKEL (reference sequence). The CDR3 spans 14 residues.

The table lists this clone with a few counts. The rearrangement links TRBV5-4 to TRBJ2-7; 7 bases fit TRBD1. CDR3 length equals 14 residues. Germline V CDR1 and CDR2: SGHNT, YYREEE (reference sequence). Unmatched junction bases numbered 7, after V lost 4 bases and J lost 3 bases. CDR3: CASSDLDRNYEQYF. The CDR3, as DNA: TGTGCCAGCAGCGACTTGGACAGGAACTACGAGCAGTACTTC.

The chain employs TRBV12-5 and TRBJ2-1, with TRBD2 matching over 8 bases. Losses at the gene ends were 2 bases for V and 5 bases for J; bases not matched to a gene: 5. CDR3 size: 15 residues. Germline lookup yields CDR1 LGHNT and CDR2 FRNRAP. The DNA of the CDR3 is TGTGCTAGTGGTTTGAGATCGGGGGGGCACAATGAGCAGTTCTTC. Protein product: CASGLRSGGHNEQFF.

This clone was observed once. V is TRBV7-2 and J is TRBJ1-2, with 10 bases lining up with TRBD1. J gave up 8 bases and V 1 base, and 7 bases lay outside the gene matches. The CDR3 is 15 amino acids. From germline, CDR1 is SGHTA and CDR2 FQGNSA. The CDR3: CASSLVGDRGRGYTF. CDR3 DNA sequence: TGTGCCAGCAGCTTAGTTGGGGACAGGGGAAGAGGCTACACCTTC.

This clone was detected once. The CDR3 bases are TGTGCCAGCAGTTTATCATGGGACTACCTGAACACTGAAGCTTTCTTT. Encoded protein: CASSLSWDYLNTEAFF. This chain joins TRBV27 and TRBJ1-1; D might be TRBD1 (5 bases). The germline CDR1 and CDR2 sequences are MNHEY and SMNVEV (reference sequence). Trimming shortened V by 0 bases and J by 0 bases, and 11 bases separated the two germline ends. This CDR3 comprises 16 residues.

J is TRBJ1-2 and V is TRBV5-1; 11 bases map to TRBD1. This CDR3 spans 14 amino acids. J was trimmed by 8 bases and V by 6 bases; bases with no gene match: 9. Germline CDR1 and CDR2: SGHRS and YFSETQ. The CDR3 coding sequence is TGCGCCAGCACCGGAGGACAGGGGGCATGGGGCTACACCTTC. Its translation: CASTGGQGAWGYTF.

This chain uses TRBV24-1 with TRBJ2-1; possible D gene TRBD2, 6 bases. CDR1 KGHDR and CDR2 SFDVKD come from the germline V gene. V lost 4 bases, J lost 5 bases, and 20 bases lay in between. The CDR3 totals 17 residues. The CDR3 sequence is CATSDPGVTPAHNEQFF. The CDR3 DNA reads TGTGCCACCAGTGACCCGGGGGTAACCCCTGCCCACAATGAGCAGTTCTTC.

J is TRBJ2-1 and V is TRBV5-6; 7 positions agree with TRBD1. The CDR3 sequence is 15 residues long. CDR1 is SGHDT and CDR2 is YYEEEE in the germline V gene. After removal of 1 base from V and 4 bases from J, the junction contained 5 bases not matched to a gene. This chain's CDR3 is CASSLWTGPYNEQFF. The CDR3 nucleotides are TGTGCCAGCAGCTTGTGGACAGGCCCATACAATGAGCAGTTCTTC.

This chain connects TRBV30 to TRBJ2-1; no clear D. Germline CDR1 GTSNPN, CDR2 SVGIG (reference sequence). The ends were cut back, 0 bases at V and 4 bases at J, with 19 bases in the middle. CDR3 size: 17 residues. This chain's CDR3 is CAWSVGRGLPSYNEQFF. The CDR3 nucleotides are TGTGCCTGGAGTGTTGGTCGCGGCCTGCCATCTTACAATGAGCAGTTCTTC.

This clone was counted a few times. Distinct nucleotide sequences in the sample also encode this CDR3. J is TRBJ2-1 and V is TRBV12-3 or TRBV12-4; D unclear. The V end lost 3 bases, the J end lost 7 bases, and 10 bases lay between the germline ends. The CDR3 covers 13 residues. The chain's CDR3 is CASSFSTGNEQFF. The CDR3 nucleotides are TGTGCCAGCAGTTTTAGTACCGGGAATGAGCAGTTCTTC.

This chain uses TRBV2 with TRBJ1-5; 9 bases match TRBD1. This CDR3 region has 15 residues. Germline CDR1 and CDR2: SNHLY and FYNNEI. After removal of 6 bases from V and 5 bases from J, the junction contained 8 bases not matched to a gene. The CDR3 protein is CASRPGQGRHQPQHF. In nucleotides, the CDR3 is TGTGCCAGCAGGCCCGGACAGGGGAGGCATCAGCCCCAGCATTTT.

The J gene is TRBJ1-3, the V gene TRBV11-2, with TRBD1 as a possible D gene (5 bases). V was clipped by 6 bases and J by 4 bases, with 16 bases between them. Germline CDR1 reads SGHAT; CDR2 reads FQNNGV. This CDR3 is built from 15 residues. This CDR3 is CASSRGTGAGNTIYF. In nucleotides, the CDR3 is TGTGCCAGCAGTCGTGGGACGGGAGCAGGAAACACCATATATTTT.

The chain uses TRBV27 and TRBJ1-2; unclear D gene. CDR1 is MNHEY and CDR2 is SMNVEV in the germline V gene (reference sequence). The CDR3 is 15 residues long. Trimming took 5 bases from V and 4 from J, leaving 17 bases between them. DNA of the CDR3: TGTGCCAGCAGTCCACGCCAGGCTTTTGGCTATGGCTACACCTTC. It translates to CASSPRQAFGYGYTF.

V gene TRBV11-2 combines with J gene TRBJ1-2; unclear D gene. V lost 3 bases and J 0 bases, leaving 20 bases between the germline ends. The CDR3 is made up of 18 amino acids. The germline CDR1 and CDR2 sequences are SGHAT and FQNNGV. CDR3 loop: CASSFLPLKEISNYGYTF. The CDR3 DNA reads as TGTGCCAGCAGCTTCCTCCCCCTCAAGGAGATCTCTAACTATGGCTACACCTTC.

The V and J genes are TRBV9 and TRBJ2-7; D is ambiguous. This CDR3 spans 14 amino acids. The germline V gene encodes CDR1 SGDLS and CDR2 YYNGEE. The V end was cut by 0 bases, the J end by 4 bases, with 11 bases between. CDR3 region: CASSVGPALYEQYF. In DNA form, the CDR3 reads TGTGCCAGCAGCGTAGGCCCTGCGTTGTACGAGCAGTACTTC.